The clone carrying this T cell receptor (beta chain) was counted ten times or more. These data originate in a study of T cells of healthy individuals. TCRdb called the 5' RACE reads again in MiXCR, with one record for every CDR3 protein. The sample lists some 100,000 distinct CDR3 sequences, 15% to 20% seen once, with 6.2% in the top ten. With 3 bases removed from V and 0 bases from J, the gap between germline ends came to 15 bases. Germline lookup yields CDR1 DFQATT and CDR2 SNEGSKA (reference sequence). This CDR3 has 16 residues. The chain combines TRBV20-1 with TRBJ1-5; weak D call: TRBD1 (6 bases). This clonotype was obtained from a human donor in good health. CDR3: CSARTGGPYSNQPQHF. CDR3 DNA sequence: TGCAGTGCTAGGACGGGGGGCCCTTATAGCAATCAGCCCCAGCATTTT.